This TCR beta chain stems from a study of blood T cell repertoires in COVID-19. Study-level information: Specimens from acute and convalescent COVID-19 originated in the United States, Italy and Spain.

With 7 bases removed from V and 3 bases from J, the gap between germline ends came to 11 bases. The germline gives CDR1 SGDLS, CDR2 YYNGEE. CDR3 size: 13 residues. As processed by the authors: It was from reference gene primer amplification that nucleated cell counts were estimated. Method: immunoSEQ multiplex PCR; TCRdb's copy keeps in-frame clones and lacks some. The D gene and trimming were derived from the DNA, and the V and J assignments and clone size from that table. The table lists tens of thousands of clones, more than 80% of them singletons. The genes are TRBV9 and TRBJ2-1, with D possibly matching TRBD2 (6 bases). Sample: peripheral blood. The receptor was isolated from a man aged 25-45 years with active or convalescent COVID-19. The CDR3 region is CASGGALYNEQFF. CDR3 nucleotides: TGTGCCAGCGGAGGGGCCCTCTACAATGAGCAGTTCTTC.